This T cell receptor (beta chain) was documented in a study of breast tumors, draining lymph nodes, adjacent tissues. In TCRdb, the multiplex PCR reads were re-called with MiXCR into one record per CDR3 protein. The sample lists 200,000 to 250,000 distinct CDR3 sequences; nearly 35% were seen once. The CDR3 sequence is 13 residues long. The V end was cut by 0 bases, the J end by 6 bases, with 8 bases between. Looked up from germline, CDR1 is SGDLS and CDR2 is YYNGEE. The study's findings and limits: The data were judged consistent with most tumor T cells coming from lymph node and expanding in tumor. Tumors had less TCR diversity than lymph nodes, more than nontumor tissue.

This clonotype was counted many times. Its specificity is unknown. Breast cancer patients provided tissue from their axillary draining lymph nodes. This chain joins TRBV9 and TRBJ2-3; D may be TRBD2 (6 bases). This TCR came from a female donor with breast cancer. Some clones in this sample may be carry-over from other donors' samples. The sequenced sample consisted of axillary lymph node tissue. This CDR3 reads CASSVGRGDTQYF. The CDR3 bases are TGTGCCAGCAGCGTAGGACGGGGGGATACGCAGTATTTT. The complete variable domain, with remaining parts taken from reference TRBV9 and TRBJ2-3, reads DSGVTQTPKHLITATGQRVTLRCSPRSGDLSVYWYQQSLDQGLQFLIQYYNGEERAKGNILERFSAQQFPDLHSELNLSSLELGDSALYFCASSVGRGDTQYFGPGTRLTVL.